This section outlines one T cell receptor beta chain sequence together with its context. No antigen is known for it. This record comes from a study of T cell responses to AZD1222 COVID-19 vaccine. Study findings and constraints: Females outnumbered males among donors, who were mostly white British; clonal diversity was possibly underestimated. Dominant at 160-218 and 743-854, vaccine-associated CD4 TCRs also spanned spike. There were repertoire samples only from the period after the peak T cell response.

The CDR3 has 15 residues. The germline V gene has CDR1 SGDLS and CDR2 YYNGEE. The V end lost 0 bases, the J end lost 1 base, and 9 bases lay between the germline ends. Method: immunoSEQ multiplex PCR; TCRdb's copy keeps in-frame clones and lacks some. Of over 95,000 clones listed, about nine tenths are singletons. This clonotype was sampled from an adult in good health. The sequencing here drew on peripheral blood, taken on day 0 of AZD1222 vaccination. V gene TRBV9 combines with J gene TRBJ2-3, with D perhaps TRBD2 (6 bases). The CDR3 bases are TGTGCCAGCAGCGTAGCGGGGGAACGCACAGATACGCAGTATTTT. Translated, it gives CASSVAGERTDTQYF.